This T cell receptor (beta chain) is drawn from a study of blood T cell repertoires in COVID-19. Whole-study context: From T cells, B-cell-depleted T cells, or PBMCs came the material, which was cDNA or gDNA.

V trimming: 0 bases; J trimming: 10 bases; junction bases outside the gene matches: 3. The CDR3 extends over 13 amino acids. Germline CDR1 reads WNHNN; CDR2 reads SYGVQD (reference sequence). Assay: immunoSEQ multiplex PCR; the TCRdb copy retains only in-frame clones and omits some. The sample includes around 260,000 clones, 80% to 95% of them seen just once. Sequenced input: peripheral blood. The sequence came from a woman in her twenties or thirties with COVID-19, enrolled during active disease. The rearrangement links TRBV10-1 to TRBJ1-2; 9 bases agree with TRBD1. Here the CDR3 reads CASSESGQGDYTF. The CDR3 DNA is TGCGCCAGCAGTGAGTCGGGACAGGGAGACTACACCTTC.